This TCR beta chain was retrieved from a study of T cells after yellow fever vaccination. General study results and limits: Post-booster repertoires contained most primary-vaccination clones again (about 95% CD4, roughly 91% CD8). Weaker, the secondary response had a peak occurring faster, on day 5 versus 15.

TCR cDNA was made by 5'RACE template switching, adding a universal primer site and UMIs. Via MiXCR, TCRdb re-called the 5' RACE reads, giving one row per CDR3 protein. This sample carries some 670,000 distinct CDR3 sequences, about 12% of them seen once, and the ten largest clones take about 16%. The germline V gene encodes CDR1 SQVTM and CDR2 ANQGSEA. The V and J ends lost 5 bases and 2 bases respectively, with 6 bases between them. CDR3 length: 12 amino acids. This clonotype was counted only a few times. Its cognate antigen is unknown. The chain uses TRBV29-1 and TRBJ2-2; TRBD1 might be the D (5 bases). The TCR originated in a man aged 25-40 years who received the YFV17D yellow fever vaccine. Sequencing used PBMCs, obtained on the day of the yellow fever booster vaccination. Written as DNA, the CDR3 is TGCAGCGTTAGGGGCAACACCGGGGAGCTGTTTTTT. This codes for CSVRGNTGELFF.